This T cell receptor (beta chain) was obtained from a study of graft-versus-host responses after intestinal transplantation. Background on the study: Anti-thymocyte globulin induction preceded two to three years of tacrolimus and steroid maintenance in all recipients. Study results and limitations: Present in recipient marrow, GvH clones included some that appeared first in ileum or blood.

The CDR3 is 16 amino acids. The V gene lost 3 bases and the J gene lost 5 bases, with 19 bases spanning the gap. The germline V gene has CDR1 SEHNR and CDR2 FQNEAQ (reference sequence). TCRdb's table, derived via immunoSEQ multiplex PCR, lists solely in-frame clones and lacks some. Altogether tens of thousands of clones are present, about nine tenths being singletons, with the ten largest covering approximately 0.096%. For this clone: The antigen is not known.

The sequencing used unstimulated CD4+ T cells sorted from spleen or lymph node cells, collected before intestinal transplant. J is TRBJ1-2 and V is TRBV7-9; a possible D gene is TRBD1 (5 bases). The sequence was collected from a human donor who received an intestinal transplant. In nucleotides, the CDR3 is TGTGCCAGCAGCTTGGGATTTGCCCGGGGGACGTATGGCTACACCTTC. Its protein product is CASSLGFARGTYGYTF.